The clone carrying this T cell receptor (beta chain) was seen repeatedly, ten times or more. Antigen specificity is unknown. The data were obtained in a study of CD8 T cells in ankylosing spondylitis. Study-level points and caveats: Made up of 7 to 9 highly homologous variants, a TCR beta motif appeared characteristic of ankylosing spondylitis blood. There were earlier reports of some motif variants in reactive arthritis synovial fluid and blood.

Trimming pared 5 bases from V and 6 bases from J, leaving 23 bases between. The CDR3 is 17 amino acids. CDR1 and CDR2 (germline): SEHNR, FQNEAQ (reference sequence). As the method for making TCR beta libraries, quantitative 5'-RACE with molecular barcodes was used. TCRdb ran MiXCR on the 5' RACE reads and lists one entry per CDR3 protein. This sample has about 510,000 distinct CDR3 sequences, with under 5.5% found just once. The clonotype was recovered from a male donor with ankylosing spondylitis. Source material: blood, either unsorted or a sorted T cell fraction (not recorded which). The chain couples TRBV7-9 to TRBJ2-4, with D perhaps TRBD1 (6 bases). In DNA, the CDR3 is TGTGCCAGCAGCCTCCTCAAGGACAGACAGACGCGAAACATTCAGTACTTC. This gives the protein CASSLLKDRQTRNIQYF.